This T cell receptor beta chain was recorded in a study of HIV-infected patients and healthy controls. The CDR3 spans 17 residues. Per germline, CDR1 LGHDT and CDR2 YNNKEL (reference sequence). Germline trimming cut 4 bases from V and 1 base from J; bases unmatched to any gene: 9. The repertoire came from unfractionated whole blood and reflected all unsorted peripheral T cells. About 540 ng RNA was reverse transcribed with alpha and beta constant-region primers. Using multiplexing indices, alpha and beta chain libraries were generated apart by chain-specific third strand synthesis. Ligation attached cDNA to a 5' RACE adapter that carried a random hexamer and SP2 site. TCRdb processed the 5' RACE reads anew with MiXCR; each CDR3 protein has one entry. The repertoire has 15,000 to 20,000 distinct CDR3 sequences, 9.5% to 13% of them found once; the top ten carry around 3.1%. This clonotype occurred many times.

The sample consisted of blood. The sequence was obtained from an adult in good health. V usage is TRBV3-1 and J usage is TRBJ2-4; 8 bases match TRBD2. The CDR3 spells CASSRALAGRAKNIQYF. For the CDR3, the DNA is TGTGCCAGCAGCCGAGCCCTAGCGGGTAGGGCCAAAAACATTCAGTACTTC.